This TCR beta chain was found in a study of CD8+ T cells in alopecia areata. General study results and limits: Many of the expanded lesional clones endured in scalp and blood while on tofacitinib. Possibly as an HLA-related effect, TCR sharing across patients appeared less clear than in mice. Scalp clonality, along with expanded CD8+ clones among the top 100, was significantly decreased by tofacitinib.

The treatment is: oral pan-JAK inhibitor, 5-10 mg twice daily. Sorted populations comprised CD4+ and CD8+ T cells obtained from PBMCs. In each case, RNA was isolated and then reverse transcribed into cDNA as the sequencing template. Clones were read by immunoSEQ multiplex PCR, and TCRdb kept only the in-frame ones, dropping some. This table has about 190,000 clones, around 56% appearing once. Turning to this clone: Antigen unknown.

Germline CDR1 ENHRY, CDR2 SYGVKD. The V segment lost 5 bases and the J segment 8 bases; nucleotides outside the gene matches: 13. This CDR3 comprises 17 residues. The V and J genes are TRBV10-3 and TRBJ2-5, with 14 bases matching TRBD2. The source of this sequence is a human donor with alopecia areata. The sample here was CD4+ T cells sorted from blood, taken at week 4, from a patient treated with tofacitinib. The CDR3 DNA reads TGTGCCATCAGTTCCAAGACTAGCGGGAGGGCCTGGGATACCCAGTACTTC. Amino acids: CAISSKTSGRAWDTQYF.